Shown below are 5 T cell receptor beta chains from a single sample sequenced in a study of cytomegalovirus exposure and HLA in healthy donors. The PCR used 60 Vbeta and 13 Jbeta primers. The data were produced by immunoSEQ multiplex PCR, yet TCRdb's version contains in-frame clones alone and is incomplete. The profile shows 150,000 to 200,000 clones, about 79% of them singletons. The sequenced sample was PBMCs. The receptors were gathered from a man aged 45-65 years in good health and CMV-seropositive.

A remark on this clone: Other nucleotide sequences in the sample specify the same CDR3. This chain joins TRBV4-3 and TRBJ1-5; D is undetermined. CDR3 length equals 16 residues. V was clipped by 0 bases and J by 2 bases, with 11 bases between them. Germline V gives CDR1 LGHNA, CDR2 YSLEER. This chain's CDR3 is CASSQDLRGGNQPQHF. The CDR3 DNA is TGCGCCAGCAGCCAAGATTTACGTGGAGGCAATCAGCCCCAGCATTTT.

This chain connects TRBV10-3 to TRBJ1-2, with D maybe TRBD1 (6 bases). V was pared by 10 bases and J by 4 bases, with 22 bases between. CDR3 length: 15 residues. Looked up from germline, CDR1 is ENHRY and CDR2 is SYGVKD. Written as DNA, the CDR3 is TGTGCCACCATTGCCTGGACAGATGAAATCTATGGCTACACCTTC. Amino acid sequence: CATIAWTDEIYGYTF.

J is TRBJ2-5 and V is TRBV19; D not resolved. The CDR3 has 12 residues. The V gene's germline CDR1 is LNHDA and CDR2 SQIVND (reference sequence). V was clipped by 6 bases and J by 1 base, with 6 bases between them. Written as DNA, the CDR3 is TGTGCCAGTAGAGGCGGCCAAGAGACCCAGTACTTC. Its protein is CASRGGQETQYF.

The chain carries TRBV4-1 and TRBJ2-1; 8 bases match TRBD2. Looked up from germline, CDR1 is MGHRA and CDR2 is YSYEKL. CDR3 size: 16 residues. Trimming took 6 bases from V and 6 from J; bases not matched to a gene: 13. The CDR3: CASRSSAGAGTNEQFF. In DNA, the CDR3 is TGCGCCAGCAGATCCTCAGCGGGGGCAGGGACCAATGAGCAGTTCTTC.

CDR3 DNA sequence: TGTGCCACCAGCAGAGATACCGTCAGGAACACTGAAGCTTTCTTT. Residues: CATSRDTVRNTEAFF. V usage is TRBV15 and J usage is TRBJ1-1, with D unclear. Germline assignment: CDR1 LNHNV and CDR2 YYDKDF (reference sequence). The CDR3 contains 15 residues. V gave up 0 bases and J gave up 1 base, with 9 bases separating them. The full variable domain, with the rest looked up from reference TRBV15 and TRBJ1-1, is DAMVIQNPRYQVTQFGKPVTLSCSQTLNHNVMYWYQQKSSQAPKLLFHYYDKDFNNEADTPDNFQSRRPNTSFCFLDIRSPGLGDTAMYLCATSRDTVRNTEAFFGQGTRLTVV.